The 25 T cell receptor beta chains below come from one sample, sequenced in a study of blood T cell repertoires in COVID-19. Clones were sequenced by immunoSEQ multiplex PCR, and TCRdb holds only the in-frame ones, with some missing. The data show around 100,000 clones, with 91% seen just once and about 3.9% held by the top ten. Sequencing input: peripheral blood. The receptors were gathered from a man aged 18 to 35 with acute or convalescent COVID-19.

The chain joins TRBV24-1 to TRBJ2-3; 8 bases are a match to TRBD1. The CDR3 has 13 amino acids. CDR1 and CDR2 from the germline V gene are KGHDR and SFDVKD. V gave up 10 bases and J gave up 2 bases; unmatched junction bases: 4. CDR3 region: CATGTGLTDTQYF. CDR3 DNA: TGTGCCACGGGGACAGGACTCACAGATACGCAGTATTTT.

This clone was recorded once. The J gene is TRBJ2-1, the V gene TRBV20-1, with D possibly TRBD1 on 6 matching bases. This CDR3 has 14 residues. In germline, CDR1 is DFQATT, CDR2 SNEGSKA (reference sequence). V gave up 3 bases and J gave up 4 bases, with 13 bases separating them. The CDR3 sequence is CSASFQGRYNEQFF. CDR3 bases: TGCAGTGCTAGTTTCCAGGGGCGATACAATGAGCAGTTCTTC.

V is TRBV27 and J is TRBJ1-1; 8 bases are shared with TRBD1. Germline CDR1 and CDR2: MNHEY and SMNVEV (reference sequence). CDR3 length: 11 amino acids. The J segment lost 11 bases and the V segment lost 7 bases, leaving 6 bases of the junction unmatched. The CDR3 nucleotides are TGTGCCAGCATTCAGGGGGCGGGGGCTTTCTTT. It encodes CASIQGAGAFF.

The CDR3 region has the DNA TGTGCCATCAGCTCGACGGGGAACACTGAAGCTTTCTTT. This encodes CAISSTGNTEAFF. The chain recombines TRBV10-3 with TRBJ1-1, with D hard to call. In germline, CDR1 is ENHRY, CDR2 SYGVKD. There are 13 residues in the CDR3. The V gene lost 6 bases and the J gene lost 1 base, with 9 bases spanning the gap.

This clone has only a few counts. The chain links TRBV7-9 to TRBJ1-5, with a weak D call TRBD1 (6 bases). The CDR3 has 15 residues. Germline V lookup: CDR1 SEHNR, CDR2 FQNEAQ (reference sequence). V dropped 6 bases and J dropped 7 bases, with 19 bases sitting between them. The CDR3 DNA is TGTGCCAGCAGTCCCGGATCGGGGGGCCGGCAGCCCCAGCATTTT. Translation gives CASSPGSGGRQPQHF. Drawing the rest from reference TRBV7-9 and TRBJ1-5, the complete variable domain is DTGVSQNPRHKITKRGQNVTFRCDPISEHNRLYWYRQTLGQGPEFLTYFQNEAQLEKSRLLSDRFSAERPKGSFSTLEIQRTEQGDSAMYLCASSPGSGGRQPQHFGDGTRLSIL.

The V gene is TRBV7-2, the J gene TRBJ2-7; D is uncertain. Germline V gives CDR1 SGHTA, CDR2 FQGNSA. The CDR3 spans 11 residues. V was shortened by 3 bases and J by 5 bases, with 5 bases between the two germline ends. Here the CDR3 reads CASSFRDEQYF. CDR3 sequence (DNA): TGTGCCAGCAGCTTCCGAGACGAGCAGTACTTC.

The chain uses TRBV18 and TRBJ2-6; weak D call: TRBD2 (5 bases). The germline V gene encodes CDR1 KGHSH and CDR2 LQKENI. Trimming took 6 bases from V and 0 from J, leaving 9 bases between them. This CDR3 spans 15 amino acids. The CDR3 DNA sequence: TGTGCCAGCTCTCGAGGACTCTCTGGGGCCAACGTCCTGACTTTC. This gives the protein CASSRGLSGANVLTF. The full variable domain, in which reference TRBV18 and TRBJ2-6 provide the parts outside the CDR3, is NAGVMQNPRHLVRRRGQEARLRCSPMKGHSHVYWYRQLPEEGLKFMVYLQKENIIDESGMPKERFSAEFPKEGPSILRIQQVVRGDSAAYFCASSRGLSGANVLTFGAGSRLTVL.

Here the CDR3 DNA reads TGTGCCAGCAGTTACTTCGGACTAGCGAATGGTGTTCAGTACTTC. Its translation: CASSYFGLANGVQYF. This sequence joins TRBV6-5 and TRBJ2-7; 9 nucleotides line up with TRBD2. The CDR3 extends over 15 amino acids. Germline assignment: CDR1 MNHEY and CDR2 SVGAGI. The ends lost 1 base at V and 10 bases at J; junction bases unmatched: 11.

This rearrangement joins TRBV7-9 to TRBJ2-1, with D uncertain. CDR1 and CDR2 from the germline V gene are SEHNR and FQNEAQ (reference sequence). This CDR3 region has 10 residues. V lost 4 bases and J 7 bases, leaving 2 bases between the germline ends. The CDR3 is CASSSNEQFF. The CDR3 DNA is TGTGCCAGCAGCTCGAATGAGCAGTTCTTC.

This CDR3 is CASSPRSGPYEQYF. The CDR3 region has the DNA TGTGCCAGCAGCCCCCGCAGCGGTCCCTACGAGCAGTACTTC. The chain joins TRBV3-1 (or the pseudogene TRBV3-2) to TRBJ2-7; possibly TRBD2 for D (5 bases). The CDR3 length is 14 residues. The ends were cut back, 4 bases at V and 2 bases at J, with 12 bases in the middle. Per germline, CDR1 LGHDT and CDR2 YNNKEL (reference sequence).

The chain uses TRBV20-1 and TRBJ2-1; 7 bases map to TRBD2. The CDR3 consists of 16 residues. Trimming at V came to 3 bases and at J to 5 bases, leaving 13 bases not matched to a gene. Germline-derived CDR1 and CDR2 are DFQATT and SNEGSKA (reference sequence). This chain's CDR3 is CSASPPAGVGDNEQFF. The DNA of the CDR3 is TGCAGTGCTAGTCCCCCCGCGGGAGTGGGGGACAATGAGCAGTTCTTC.

This clone turned up a few times. The CDR3 sequence: CASSLSEGVMNTEAFF. The CDR3 bases are TGTGCCAGCAGTTTATCGGAAGGGGTGATGAACACTGAAGCTTTCTTT. The chain couples TRBV27 to TRBJ1-1; TRBD1 might be the D (5 bases). Germline V gene sequence: CDR1 MNHEY, CDR2 SMNVEV (reference sequence). Trimming pared 0 bases from V and 0 bases from J, leaving 11 bases between. The CDR3 is 16 residues long.

CDR3 bases: TGTGCCAGCAGCCCACCGGGGGGGATCTACGAGCAGTACTTC. Translating gives CASSPPGGIYEQYF. The gene calls are TRBV7-9 and TRBJ2-7; 8 bases line up with TRBD2. Trimming at V came to 5 bases and at J to 3 bases, leaving 6 bases not matched to a gene. The germline CDR1 and CDR2 sequences are SEHNR and FQNEAQ (reference sequence). The CDR3 covers 14 residues.

The gene calls are TRBV19 and TRBJ2-1, with 14 bases matching TRBD2. The CDR3 sequence is 17 residues long. Germline values: CDR1 LNHDA, CDR2 SQIVND (reference sequence). The V and J ends lost 5 bases and 7 bases, in that order; junction bases with no gene match: 10. In nucleotides, the CDR3 is TGTGCCAGTAGTCTGGGACTAGCGGGAGACCCGAGGAATGAGCAGTTCTTC. It codes for CASSLGLAGDPRNEQFF. The full variable domain, with the rest looked up from reference TRBV19 and TRBJ2-1, is DGGITQSPKYLFRKEGQNVTLSCEQNLNHDAMYWYRQDPGQGLRLIYYSQIVNDFQKGDIAEGYSVSREKKESFPLTVTSAQKNPTAFYLCASSLGLAGDPRNEQFFGPGTRLTVL.

This clone was detected only once. V and J are TRBV2 and TRBJ1-1; a possible D gene is TRBD1 (5 bases). Germline V gene sequence: CDR1 SNHLY, CDR2 FYNNEI. V was cut by 7 bases and J by 1 base, with 13 bases left in between. The CDR3 has 14 residues. The CDR3 region is CASIAGVRNTEAFF. CDR3 nucleotides: TGTGCCAGCATAGCGGGGGTTCGGAACACTGAAGCTTTCTTT.

This clone has only one observation. This chain links TRBV19 with TRBJ1-5; 9 positions agree with TRBD1. The germline V gene has CDR1 LNHDA and CDR2 SQIVND (reference sequence). This CDR3 comprises 15 residues. V shed 6 bases and J 6 bases; nucleotides not matched to a gene: 9. In DNA, the CDR3 is TGTGCCAGTAGATACGGGACAGGGATTATTCAGCCCCAGCATTTT. Its translation: CASRYGTGIIQPQHF.

The chain is built from TRBV5-1 and TRBJ1-6; 9 positions agree with TRBD1. The CDR3 consists of 19 residues. The J segment lost 0 bases and the V segment lost 4 bases, leaving 11 bases of the junction unmatched. Per germline, CDR1 SGHRS and CDR2 YFSETQ. The CDR3 DNA reads TGCGCCAGCAGCGCTGGACAGGGGAGAGGAAACTCCTATAATTCACCCCTCCACTTT. Translating it yields CASSAGQGRGNSYNSPLHF.

This CDR3 is CASSRRQVRTGNTIYF. The DNA for the CDR3 is TGTGCCAGTAGTAGGAGACAGGTACGGACTGGAAACACCATATATTTT. The gene calls are TRBV19 and TRBJ1-3; weak D call: TRBD1 (6 bases). Germline V gene sequence: CDR1 LNHDA, CDR2 SQIVND (reference sequence). Trimming left V 4 bases short and J 2 bases short, with 15 bases between. CDR3 length: 16 amino acids.

Only one count was recorded for this clone. The gene calls are TRBV24-1 and TRBJ1-4, with 7 bases lining up with TRBD1. The V gene end was trimmed by 3 bases and the J gene end by 8 bases; junction bases not matched to a gene: 8. The CDR3 spans 15 residues. Looked up from germline, CDR1 is KGHDR and CDR2 is SFDVKD. The CDR3, as DNA: TGTGCCACCAGTGATCCAACAGGGGTTAGCGAAAAACTGTTTTTT. Protein: CATSDPTGVSEKLFF.

This clone has more than one count but fewer than ten. The V call is TRBV29-1, the J call TRBJ2-7; 7 bases line up with TRBD1. This CDR3 spans 11 amino acids. Per germline, CDR1 SQVTM and CDR2 ANQGSEA. J was trimmed by 6 bases and V by 8 bases; bases with no gene match: 7. CDR3 protein: CSTRTGAEQYF. CDR3 bases: TGCAGCACTCGGACAGGAGCCGAGCAGTACTTC.

This clone occurred once. The DNA of the CDR3 is TGTGCCAGCAGTTACTCACTCGAAATCTACGAGCAGTACTTC. As protein: CASSYSLEIYEQYF. The J gene is TRBJ2-7, the V gene TRBV6-5; D unclear. The CDR3 is 14 amino acids. Between the trimmed V and J ends, which lost 0 bases and 3 bases, there was a span of 9 bases. In germline, CDR1 is MNHEY, CDR2 SVGAGI.

J is TRBJ2-1 and V is TRBV19; 10 nucleotides line up with TRBD2. CDR1 LNHDA and CDR2 SQIVND come from the germline V gene (reference sequence). The V segment lost 1 base and the J segment 5 bases; nucleotides outside the gene matches: 2. The CDR3 is 15 residues long. The CDR3 region has the DNA TGTGCCAGTAGTATAGGGACTAGCGGTCACAATGAGCAGTTCTTC. Amino acid sequence: CASSIGTSGHNEQFF. Using reference TRBV19 and TRBJ2-1 for the parts outside the CDR3, the full variable domain is DGGITQSPKYLFRKEGQNVTLSCEQNLNHDAMYWYRQDPGQGLRLIYYSQIVNDFQKGDIAEGYSVSREKKESFPLTVTSAQKNPTAFYLCASSIGTSGHNEQFFGPGTRLTVL.

The V call is TRBV6-5, the J call TRBJ2-3, with D possibly being TRBD2 (6 bases). The germline CDR1 and CDR2 sequences are MNHEY and SVGAGI. The CDR3 length is 15 residues. Trimming took off 2 bases at V and 1 base at J, with 10 bases between the two ends. CDR3 nucleotides: TGTGCCAGCAGTTACCCCCCGGGGGGCACAGATACGCAGTATTTT. Its protein is CASSYPPGGTDTQYF.

The chain couples TRBV10-3 to TRBJ1-1; D is unclear. The V end was cut by 3 bases, the J end by 6 bases, with 5 bases between. Germline V gene lookup returns CDR1 ENHRY and CDR2 SYGVKD. This CDR3 has 11 amino acids. The CDR3 bases are TGTGCCATCAGTGAATCCTCTGAAGCTTTCTTT. The encoded protein is CAISESSEAFF.

This chain uses TRBV30 with TRBJ1-5; 8 nucleotides match TRBD1. CDR3 size: 15 residues. Germline CDR1 is GTSNPN and CDR2 is SVGIG (reference sequence). The junction had 3 bases not matched to a gene; V was cut back by 2 bases and J by 0 bases. The CDR3 region is CAWSSRGLSNQPQHF. In nucleotides, the CDR3 is TGTGCCTGGAGTTCCAGGGGGCTTAGCAATCAGCCCCAGCATTTT. The full variable domain, its missing parts supplied by reference TRBV30 and TRBJ1-5, is SQTIHQWPATLVQPVGSPLSLECTVEGTSNPNLYWYRQAAGRGLQLLFYSVGIGQISSEVPQNLSASRPQDRQFILSSKKLLLSDSGFYLCAWSSRGLSNQPQHFGDGTRLSIL.